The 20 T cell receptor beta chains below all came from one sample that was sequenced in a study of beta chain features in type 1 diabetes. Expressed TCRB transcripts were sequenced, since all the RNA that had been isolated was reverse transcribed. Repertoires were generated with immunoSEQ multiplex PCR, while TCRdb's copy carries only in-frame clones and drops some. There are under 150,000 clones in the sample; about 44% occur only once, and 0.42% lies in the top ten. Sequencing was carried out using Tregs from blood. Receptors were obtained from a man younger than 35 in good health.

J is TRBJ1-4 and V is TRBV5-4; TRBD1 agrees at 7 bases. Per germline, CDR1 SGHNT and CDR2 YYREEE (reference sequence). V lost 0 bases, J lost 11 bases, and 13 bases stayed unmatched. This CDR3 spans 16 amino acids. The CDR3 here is CASSLAPRDSQQKLFF. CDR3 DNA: TGTGCCAGCAGCTTGGCCCCCCGGGACAGCCAGCAGAAACTGTTTTTT.

CDR3 in amino acids: CASSSGLQIYNEQFF. CDR3 in DNA: TGTGCCAGCAGCTCGGGACTCCAGATTTACAATGAGCAGTTCTTC. The chain carries TRBV11-2 and TRBJ2-1; D is possibly TRBD2 (6 bases). Germline V gene sequence: CDR1 SGHAT, CDR2 FQNNGV. This CDR3 is 15 amino acids long. Trimming removed 4 bases from V and 4 bases from J, with 14 bases in between.

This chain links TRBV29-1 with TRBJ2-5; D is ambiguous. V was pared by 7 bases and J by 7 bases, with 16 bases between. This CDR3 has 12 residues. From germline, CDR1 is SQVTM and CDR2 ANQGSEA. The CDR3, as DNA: TGCAGCGGTAGAAGGTCAGGTGGGACCCAGTACTTC. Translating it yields CSGRRSGGTQYF.

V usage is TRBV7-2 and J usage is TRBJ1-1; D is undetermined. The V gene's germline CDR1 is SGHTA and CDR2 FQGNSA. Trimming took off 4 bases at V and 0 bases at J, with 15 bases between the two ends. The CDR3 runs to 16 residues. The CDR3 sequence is CASSSRRTGVNTEAFF. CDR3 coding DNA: TGTGCCAGCAGCTCAAGGCGGACGGGAGTGAACACTGAAGCTTTCTTT.

CDR3: CASSARQSTDTQYF. The DNA of the CDR3 is TGCGCCAGCAGCGCGCGACAGTCCACAGATACGCAGTATTTT. V usage is TRBV5-1 and J usage is TRBJ2-3; weak D call: TRBD1 (5 bases). Trimming removed 4 bases at V and 2 bases at J, with 11 bases between. Germline-derived CDR1 and CDR2 are SGHRS and YFSETQ. CDR3 length: 14 residues.

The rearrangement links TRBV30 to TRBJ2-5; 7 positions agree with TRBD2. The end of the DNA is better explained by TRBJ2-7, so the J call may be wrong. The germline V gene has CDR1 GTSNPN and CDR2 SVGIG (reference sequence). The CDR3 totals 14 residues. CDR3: CAWSAGTKPYEQYF. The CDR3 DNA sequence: TGTGCCTGGAGTGCGGGGACTAAGCCCTACGAGCAGTACTTC.

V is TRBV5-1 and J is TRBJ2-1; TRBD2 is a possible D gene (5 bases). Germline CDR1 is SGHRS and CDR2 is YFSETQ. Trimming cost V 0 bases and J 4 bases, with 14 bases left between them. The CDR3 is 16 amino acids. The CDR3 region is CASSLGSDTSYNEQFF. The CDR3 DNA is TGCGCCAGCAGCTTGGGTAGCGACACATCTTACAATGAGCAGTTCTTC.

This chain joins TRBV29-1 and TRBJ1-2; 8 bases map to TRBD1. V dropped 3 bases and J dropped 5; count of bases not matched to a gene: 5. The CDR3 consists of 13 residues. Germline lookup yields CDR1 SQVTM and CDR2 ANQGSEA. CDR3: CSVDAGGGYGYTF. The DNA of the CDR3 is TGCAGCGTTGACGCAGGGGGCGGTTATGGCTACACCTTC.

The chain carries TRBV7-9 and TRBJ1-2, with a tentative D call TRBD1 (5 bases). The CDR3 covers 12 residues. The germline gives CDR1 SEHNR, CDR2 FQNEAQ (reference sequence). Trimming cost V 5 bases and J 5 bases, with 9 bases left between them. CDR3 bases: TGTGCCAGCAGCCCGGACATATATGGCTACACCTTC. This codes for CASSPDIYGYTF.

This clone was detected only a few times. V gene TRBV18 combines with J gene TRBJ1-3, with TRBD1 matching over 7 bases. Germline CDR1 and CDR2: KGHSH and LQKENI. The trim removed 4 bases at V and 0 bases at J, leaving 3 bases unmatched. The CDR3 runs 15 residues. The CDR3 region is CASSQGASSGNTIYF. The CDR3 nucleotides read TGTGCCAGCTCACAGGGGGCGAGCTCTGGAAACACCATATATTTT.

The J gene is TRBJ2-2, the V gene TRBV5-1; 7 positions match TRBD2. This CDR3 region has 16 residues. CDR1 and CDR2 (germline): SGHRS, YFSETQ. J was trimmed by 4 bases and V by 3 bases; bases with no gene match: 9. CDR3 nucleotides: TGCGCCAGCAGCTCAGGCGGACTAGTCCTCACCGGGGAGCTGTTTTTT. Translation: CASSSGGLVLTGELFF. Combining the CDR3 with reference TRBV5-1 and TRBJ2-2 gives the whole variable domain KAGVTQTPRYLIKTRGQQVTLSCSPISGHRSVSWYQQTPGQGLQFLFEYFSETQRNKGNFPGRFSGRQFSNSRSEMNVSTLELGDSALYLCASSSGGLVLTGELFFGEGSRLTVL.

The CDR3 region has the DNA TGTGCCAGCAGTTACACCACAGGGTGGTCCTACGAGCAGTACTTC. It translates to CASSYTTGWSYEQYF. The V gene is TRBV6-5, the J gene TRBJ2-7, with D perhaps TRBD1 (6 bases). Germline V lookup: CDR1 MNHEY, CDR2 SVGAGI. The CDR3 spans 15 residues. V dropped 2 bases and J dropped 1 base, with 12 bases sitting between them.

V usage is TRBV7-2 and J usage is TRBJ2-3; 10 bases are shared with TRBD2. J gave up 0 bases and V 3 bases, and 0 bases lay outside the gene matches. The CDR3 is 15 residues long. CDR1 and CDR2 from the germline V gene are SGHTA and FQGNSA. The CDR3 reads CASSLTSGSTDTQYF. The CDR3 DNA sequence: TGTGCCAGCAGCTTGACTAGCGGGAGCACAGATACGCAGTATTTT.

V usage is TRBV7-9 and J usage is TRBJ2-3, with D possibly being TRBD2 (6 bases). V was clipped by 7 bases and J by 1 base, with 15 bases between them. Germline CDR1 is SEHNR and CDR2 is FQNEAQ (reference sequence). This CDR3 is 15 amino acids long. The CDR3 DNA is TGTGCCAGCACCTGGGAGGTCAGGGGCACAGATACGCAGTATTTT. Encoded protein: CASTWEVRGTDTQYF.

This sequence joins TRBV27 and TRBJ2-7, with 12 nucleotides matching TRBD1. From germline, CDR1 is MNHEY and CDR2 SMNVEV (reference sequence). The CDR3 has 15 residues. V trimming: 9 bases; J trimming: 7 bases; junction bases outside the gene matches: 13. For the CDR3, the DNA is TGTGCCAGTCGTTTTCCGGGACAGGGGGCGGAGGAGCAGTACTTC. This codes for CASRFPGQGAEEQYF.

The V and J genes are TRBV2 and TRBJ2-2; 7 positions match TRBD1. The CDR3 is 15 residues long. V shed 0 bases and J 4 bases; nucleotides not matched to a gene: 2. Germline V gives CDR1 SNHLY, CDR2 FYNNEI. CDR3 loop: CASSEATGFTGELFF. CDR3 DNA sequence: TGTGCCAGCAGTGAAGCGACAGGGTTCACCGGGGAGCTGTTTTTT.

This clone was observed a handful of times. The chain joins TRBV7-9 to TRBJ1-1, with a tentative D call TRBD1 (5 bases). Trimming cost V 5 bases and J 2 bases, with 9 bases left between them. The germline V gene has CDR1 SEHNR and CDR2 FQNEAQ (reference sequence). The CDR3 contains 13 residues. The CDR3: CASSLQGNTEAFF. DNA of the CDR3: TGTGCCAGCAGCCTCCAGGGTAACACTGAAGCTTTCTTT.

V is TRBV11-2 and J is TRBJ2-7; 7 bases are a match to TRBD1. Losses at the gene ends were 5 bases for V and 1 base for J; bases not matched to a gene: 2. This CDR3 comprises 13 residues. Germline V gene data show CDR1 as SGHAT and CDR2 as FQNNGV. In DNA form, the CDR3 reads TGTGCCAGCAGCCCCAGGGGGTCCTACGAGCAGTACTTC. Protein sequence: CASSPRGSYEQYF.

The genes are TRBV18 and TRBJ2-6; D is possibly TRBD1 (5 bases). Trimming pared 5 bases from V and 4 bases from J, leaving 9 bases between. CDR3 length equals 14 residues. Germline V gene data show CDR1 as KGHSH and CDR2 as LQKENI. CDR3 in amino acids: CASSAGSGANVLTF. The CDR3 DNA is TGTGCCAGCTCAGCAGGGTCGGGGGCCAACGTCCTGACTTTC.

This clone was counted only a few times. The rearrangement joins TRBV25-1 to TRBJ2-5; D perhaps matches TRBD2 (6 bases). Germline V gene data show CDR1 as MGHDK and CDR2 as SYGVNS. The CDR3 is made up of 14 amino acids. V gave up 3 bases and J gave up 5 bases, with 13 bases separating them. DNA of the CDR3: TGTGCCAGCAGTGAGCCGGGGGTTCGCGAGACCCAGTACTTC. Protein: CASSEPGVRETQYF.